This T cell receptor beta chain was sequenced during a study of PD-1 blockade in classical Hodgkin lymphoma. Study-wide background: Nivolumab dosed at 3 mg/kg went to patients intravenously every 2 weeks.

Every patient relapsed after autologous stem cell transplantation, and brentuximab vedotin exposure varied. Sequencing used immunoSEQ multiplex PCR; TCRdb keeps in-frame clones, though not all of them. The repertoire holds more than 140,000 clones, with under 85% as singletons. J was trimmed by 2 bases and V by 4 bases; bases with no gene match: 20. The CDR3 covers 20 residues. Germline V lookup: CDR1 LNHNV, CDR2 YYDKDF (reference sequence). The chain recombines TRBV15 with TRBJ2-1, with 7 bases aligning to TRBD1. The starting material was peripheral blood mononuclear cells (PBMCs), obtained before the second cycle of nivolumab. The TCR comes from a human donor with classical Hodgkin lymphoma. This CDR3 reads CATSNLLRQGRSVPYNEQFF. The DNA for the CDR3 is TGTGCCACCAGCAATCTGCTGAGACAGGGACGGAGCGTTCCCTACAATGAGCAGTTCTTC.